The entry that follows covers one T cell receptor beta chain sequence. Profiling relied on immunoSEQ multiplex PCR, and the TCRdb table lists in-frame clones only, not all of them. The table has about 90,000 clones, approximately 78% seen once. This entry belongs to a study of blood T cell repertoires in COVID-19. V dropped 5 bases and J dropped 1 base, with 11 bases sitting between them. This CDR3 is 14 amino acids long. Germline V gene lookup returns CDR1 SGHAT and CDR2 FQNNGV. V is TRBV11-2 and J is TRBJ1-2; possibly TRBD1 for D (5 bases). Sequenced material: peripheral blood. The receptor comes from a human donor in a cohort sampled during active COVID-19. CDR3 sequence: CASSVAGFNYGYTF. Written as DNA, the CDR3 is TGTGCCAGCAGCGTGGCAGGGTTTAACTATGGCTACACCTTC.